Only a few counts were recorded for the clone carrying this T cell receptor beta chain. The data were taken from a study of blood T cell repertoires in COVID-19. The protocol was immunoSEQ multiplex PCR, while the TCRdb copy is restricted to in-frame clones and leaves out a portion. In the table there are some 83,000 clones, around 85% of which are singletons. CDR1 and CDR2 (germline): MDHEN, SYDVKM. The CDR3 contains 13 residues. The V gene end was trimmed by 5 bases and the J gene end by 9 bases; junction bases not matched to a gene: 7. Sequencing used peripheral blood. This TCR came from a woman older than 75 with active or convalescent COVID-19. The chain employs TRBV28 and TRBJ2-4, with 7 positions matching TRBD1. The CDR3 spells CASSTETGFIQYF. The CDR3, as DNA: TGTGCCAGCAGTACCGAGACAGGGTTCATTCAGTACTTC. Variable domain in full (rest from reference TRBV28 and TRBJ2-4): DVKVTQSSRYLVKRTGEKVFLECVQDMDHENMFWYRQDPGLGLRLIYFSYDVKMKEKGDIPEGYSVSREKKERFSLILESASTNQTSMYLCASSTETGFIQYFGAGTRLSVL.